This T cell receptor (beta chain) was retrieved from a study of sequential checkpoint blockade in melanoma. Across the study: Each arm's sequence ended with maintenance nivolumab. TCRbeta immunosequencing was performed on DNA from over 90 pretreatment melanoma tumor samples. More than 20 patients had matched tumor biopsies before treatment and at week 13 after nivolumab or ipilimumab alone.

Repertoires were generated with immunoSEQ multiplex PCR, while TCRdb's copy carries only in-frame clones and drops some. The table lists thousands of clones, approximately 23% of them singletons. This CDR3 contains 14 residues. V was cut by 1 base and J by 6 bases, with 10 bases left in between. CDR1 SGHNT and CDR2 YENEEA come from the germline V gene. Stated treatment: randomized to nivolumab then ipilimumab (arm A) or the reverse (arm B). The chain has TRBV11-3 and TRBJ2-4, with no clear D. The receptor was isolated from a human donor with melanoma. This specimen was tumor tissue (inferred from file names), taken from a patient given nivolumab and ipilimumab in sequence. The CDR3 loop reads CASSLVHPGNIQYF. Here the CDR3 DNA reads TGTGCCAGCAGCTTAGTACATCCGGGAAACATTCAGTACTTC.